Sequencing of this T cell receptor beta chain was carried out in a study of T cell responses to AZD1222 COVID-19 vaccine. Here immunoSEQ multiplex PCR was the method, and the copy in TCRdb shows in-frame clones only, minus some. The sample shows 150,000 or so clones, roughly 90% of them seen only once. In the case of this clone: Its antigen is currently unknown.

General study results and limits: Nearly half of the spike-specific TCRs reportedly recognize variant regions that carry no mutations. Two AZD1222 doses significantly raised spike-specific TCR breadth and depth over controls. Researchers took repertoire samples only after the peak T cell response had come. White British donors predominated, females outnumbered males, and clonal diversity was possibly underestimated.

Sequencing used peripheral blood, obtained on day 0 of MenACWY control vaccination. This clonotype originated in an adult in good health.

CDR3 nucleotide sequence: TGTGCCAGCAGCGCCTTGGGGGTAAACACCGGGGAGCTGTTTTTT. As protein: CASSALGVNTGELFF. The chain joins TRBV7-8 to TRBJ2-2; D might be TRBD1 or TRBD2, each matching 5 bases. V was trimmed by 5 bases and J by 2 bases, leaving 12 bases between them. Germline CDR1 reads SGHVS; CDR2 reads FQNEAQ. The CDR3 loop spans 15 amino acids.